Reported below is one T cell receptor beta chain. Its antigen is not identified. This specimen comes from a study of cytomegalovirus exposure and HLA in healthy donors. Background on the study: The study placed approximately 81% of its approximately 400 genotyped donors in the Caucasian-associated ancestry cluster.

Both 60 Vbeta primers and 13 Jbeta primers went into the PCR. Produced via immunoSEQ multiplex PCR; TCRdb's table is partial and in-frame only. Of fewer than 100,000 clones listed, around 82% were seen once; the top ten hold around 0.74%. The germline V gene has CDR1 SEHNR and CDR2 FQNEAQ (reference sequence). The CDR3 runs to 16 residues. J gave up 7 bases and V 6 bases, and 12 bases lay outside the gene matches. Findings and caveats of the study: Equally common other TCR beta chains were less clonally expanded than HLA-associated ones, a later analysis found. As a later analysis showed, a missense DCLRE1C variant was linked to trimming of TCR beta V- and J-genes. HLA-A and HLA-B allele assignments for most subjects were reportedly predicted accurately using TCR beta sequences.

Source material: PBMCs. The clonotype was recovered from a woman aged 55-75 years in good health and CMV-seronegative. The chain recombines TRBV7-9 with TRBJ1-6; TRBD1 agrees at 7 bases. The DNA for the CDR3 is TGTGCCAGCAGAACAGTCCGGGACAGCGCGAATTCACCCCTCCACTTT. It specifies CASRTVRDSANSPLHF.